The 6 T cell receptor beta chains in this list originate from one sample, sequenced in a study of shared clonotypes between healthy human individuals. Using immunoSEQ multiplex PCR, the repertoire was profiled, and TCRdb retains in-frame clones only, with some absent. Among roughly 1,000,000 clones, about 80% were seen once, and the ten largest hold approximately 0.5%. Sequencing used memory CD4+ T cells from PBMCs. Sample subset: CD45RA-negative fraction. The receptors stem from a man between 18 and 35 years old in good health. Some clones in this sample may be carry-over from other donors' samples.

The sample holds a few counts of this clone. This chain joins TRBV28 and TRBJ1-5; D is uncertain. Looked up from germline, CDR1 is MDHEN and CDR2 is SYDVKM. Trimming cost V 7 bases and J 3 bases, with 7 bases left between them. The CDR3 has 12 residues. The CDR3 sequence is CASTDVNQPQHF. Written as DNA, the CDR3 is TGTGCCAGCACGGACGTCAATCAGCCCCAGCATTTT.

V gene TRBV4-2 combines with J gene TRBJ2-5; 8 bases map to TRBD2. The CDR3 covers 15 residues. Germline V CDR1 and CDR2: LGHNA, YNFKEQ. Unmatched junction bases numbered 5, after V lost 4 bases and J lost 1 base. CDR3 sequence (DNA): TGTGCCAGCAGCCTTACTAGCGGCCCCCAAGAGACCCAGTACTTC. Its protein is CASSLTSGPQETQYF.

The rearrangement joins TRBV7-2 to TRBJ2-1; TRBD2 aligns across 8 bases. CDR1 is SGHTA and CDR2 is FQGNSA in the germline V gene. The ends lost 5 bases at V and 8 bases at J; junction bases unmatched: 17. The CDR3 has 17 amino acids. The chain's CDR3 is CASSPRSAGGVRDEQFF. DNA of the CDR3: TGTGCCAGCAGCCCTAGGTCCGCGGGGGGCGTCAGGGATGAGCAGTTCTTC. Drawing the rest from reference TRBV7-2 and TRBJ2-1, the complete variable domain is GAGVSQSPSNKVTEKGKDVELRCDPISGHTALYWYRQSLGQGLEFLIYFQGNSAPDKSGLPSDRFSAERTGGSVSTLTIQRTQQEDSAVYLCASSPRSAGGVRDEQFFGPGTRLTVL.

The V gene is TRBV4-2, the J gene TRBJ2-7, with D unresolved. Germline CDR1 is LGHNA and CDR2 is YNFKEQ. Trimming took 4 bases from V and 5 from J, leaving 12 bases between them. This CDR3 has 13 amino acids. As DNA, the CDR3 is TGTGCCAGCAGCCGCAGAAATGACCACGAGCAGTACTTC. Translating gives CASSRRNDHEQYF.

As to this clone: This same CDR3 is encoded by further DNA sequences in the sample. V usage is TRBV5-1 and J usage is TRBJ2-5, with D perhaps matching TRBD1 (5 bases). CDR1 is SGHRS, CDR2 YFSETQ, per germline. The CDR3 extends over 15 amino acids. The ends were cut back, 0 bases at V and 3 bases at J, with 12 bases in the middle. CDR3 sequence reads: CASSLAGTGEETQYF. In DNA, the CDR3 is TGCGCCAGCAGCTTGGCGGGTACAGGAGAAGAGACCCAGTACTTC.

A few counts support this clone. This chain connects TRBV30 to TRBJ1-5, with D hard to call. The V end lost 8 bases, the J end lost 0 bases, and 8 bases lay between the germline ends. Germline V CDR1 and CDR2: GTSNPN, SVGIG (reference sequence). There are 12 residues in the CDR3. CDR3 nucleotide sequence: TGTGCCGGGTCCAATAGCAATCAGCCCCAGCATTTT. It translates to CAGSNSNQPQHF.